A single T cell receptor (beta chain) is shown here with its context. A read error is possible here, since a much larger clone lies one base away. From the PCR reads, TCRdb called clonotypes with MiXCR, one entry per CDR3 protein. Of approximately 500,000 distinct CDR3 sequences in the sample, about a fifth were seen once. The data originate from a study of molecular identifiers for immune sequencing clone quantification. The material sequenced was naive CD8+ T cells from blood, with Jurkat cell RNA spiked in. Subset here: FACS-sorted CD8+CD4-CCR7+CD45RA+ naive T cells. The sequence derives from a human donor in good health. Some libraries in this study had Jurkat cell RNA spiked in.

The CDR3: CASSSPREGGTYSTATQYF. The CDR3 bases are TGTGCCAGCAGCTCGCCCCGTGAGGGGGGGACGTATAGCACAGCTACGCAGTATTTT. The chain links TRBV7-9 to TRBJ2-3, with D possibly TRBD2 on 7 matching bases. This CDR3 spans 19 amino acids. Germline values: CDR1 SEHNR, CDR2 FQNEAQ (reference sequence). Drawing the rest from reference TRBV7-9 and TRBJ2-3, the complete variable domain is DTGVSQNPRHKITKRGQNVTFRCDPISEHNRLYWYRQTLGQGPEFLTYFQNEAQLEKSRLLSDRFSAERPKGSFSTLEIQRTEQGDSAMYLCASSSPREGGTYSTATQYFGPGTRLTVL.